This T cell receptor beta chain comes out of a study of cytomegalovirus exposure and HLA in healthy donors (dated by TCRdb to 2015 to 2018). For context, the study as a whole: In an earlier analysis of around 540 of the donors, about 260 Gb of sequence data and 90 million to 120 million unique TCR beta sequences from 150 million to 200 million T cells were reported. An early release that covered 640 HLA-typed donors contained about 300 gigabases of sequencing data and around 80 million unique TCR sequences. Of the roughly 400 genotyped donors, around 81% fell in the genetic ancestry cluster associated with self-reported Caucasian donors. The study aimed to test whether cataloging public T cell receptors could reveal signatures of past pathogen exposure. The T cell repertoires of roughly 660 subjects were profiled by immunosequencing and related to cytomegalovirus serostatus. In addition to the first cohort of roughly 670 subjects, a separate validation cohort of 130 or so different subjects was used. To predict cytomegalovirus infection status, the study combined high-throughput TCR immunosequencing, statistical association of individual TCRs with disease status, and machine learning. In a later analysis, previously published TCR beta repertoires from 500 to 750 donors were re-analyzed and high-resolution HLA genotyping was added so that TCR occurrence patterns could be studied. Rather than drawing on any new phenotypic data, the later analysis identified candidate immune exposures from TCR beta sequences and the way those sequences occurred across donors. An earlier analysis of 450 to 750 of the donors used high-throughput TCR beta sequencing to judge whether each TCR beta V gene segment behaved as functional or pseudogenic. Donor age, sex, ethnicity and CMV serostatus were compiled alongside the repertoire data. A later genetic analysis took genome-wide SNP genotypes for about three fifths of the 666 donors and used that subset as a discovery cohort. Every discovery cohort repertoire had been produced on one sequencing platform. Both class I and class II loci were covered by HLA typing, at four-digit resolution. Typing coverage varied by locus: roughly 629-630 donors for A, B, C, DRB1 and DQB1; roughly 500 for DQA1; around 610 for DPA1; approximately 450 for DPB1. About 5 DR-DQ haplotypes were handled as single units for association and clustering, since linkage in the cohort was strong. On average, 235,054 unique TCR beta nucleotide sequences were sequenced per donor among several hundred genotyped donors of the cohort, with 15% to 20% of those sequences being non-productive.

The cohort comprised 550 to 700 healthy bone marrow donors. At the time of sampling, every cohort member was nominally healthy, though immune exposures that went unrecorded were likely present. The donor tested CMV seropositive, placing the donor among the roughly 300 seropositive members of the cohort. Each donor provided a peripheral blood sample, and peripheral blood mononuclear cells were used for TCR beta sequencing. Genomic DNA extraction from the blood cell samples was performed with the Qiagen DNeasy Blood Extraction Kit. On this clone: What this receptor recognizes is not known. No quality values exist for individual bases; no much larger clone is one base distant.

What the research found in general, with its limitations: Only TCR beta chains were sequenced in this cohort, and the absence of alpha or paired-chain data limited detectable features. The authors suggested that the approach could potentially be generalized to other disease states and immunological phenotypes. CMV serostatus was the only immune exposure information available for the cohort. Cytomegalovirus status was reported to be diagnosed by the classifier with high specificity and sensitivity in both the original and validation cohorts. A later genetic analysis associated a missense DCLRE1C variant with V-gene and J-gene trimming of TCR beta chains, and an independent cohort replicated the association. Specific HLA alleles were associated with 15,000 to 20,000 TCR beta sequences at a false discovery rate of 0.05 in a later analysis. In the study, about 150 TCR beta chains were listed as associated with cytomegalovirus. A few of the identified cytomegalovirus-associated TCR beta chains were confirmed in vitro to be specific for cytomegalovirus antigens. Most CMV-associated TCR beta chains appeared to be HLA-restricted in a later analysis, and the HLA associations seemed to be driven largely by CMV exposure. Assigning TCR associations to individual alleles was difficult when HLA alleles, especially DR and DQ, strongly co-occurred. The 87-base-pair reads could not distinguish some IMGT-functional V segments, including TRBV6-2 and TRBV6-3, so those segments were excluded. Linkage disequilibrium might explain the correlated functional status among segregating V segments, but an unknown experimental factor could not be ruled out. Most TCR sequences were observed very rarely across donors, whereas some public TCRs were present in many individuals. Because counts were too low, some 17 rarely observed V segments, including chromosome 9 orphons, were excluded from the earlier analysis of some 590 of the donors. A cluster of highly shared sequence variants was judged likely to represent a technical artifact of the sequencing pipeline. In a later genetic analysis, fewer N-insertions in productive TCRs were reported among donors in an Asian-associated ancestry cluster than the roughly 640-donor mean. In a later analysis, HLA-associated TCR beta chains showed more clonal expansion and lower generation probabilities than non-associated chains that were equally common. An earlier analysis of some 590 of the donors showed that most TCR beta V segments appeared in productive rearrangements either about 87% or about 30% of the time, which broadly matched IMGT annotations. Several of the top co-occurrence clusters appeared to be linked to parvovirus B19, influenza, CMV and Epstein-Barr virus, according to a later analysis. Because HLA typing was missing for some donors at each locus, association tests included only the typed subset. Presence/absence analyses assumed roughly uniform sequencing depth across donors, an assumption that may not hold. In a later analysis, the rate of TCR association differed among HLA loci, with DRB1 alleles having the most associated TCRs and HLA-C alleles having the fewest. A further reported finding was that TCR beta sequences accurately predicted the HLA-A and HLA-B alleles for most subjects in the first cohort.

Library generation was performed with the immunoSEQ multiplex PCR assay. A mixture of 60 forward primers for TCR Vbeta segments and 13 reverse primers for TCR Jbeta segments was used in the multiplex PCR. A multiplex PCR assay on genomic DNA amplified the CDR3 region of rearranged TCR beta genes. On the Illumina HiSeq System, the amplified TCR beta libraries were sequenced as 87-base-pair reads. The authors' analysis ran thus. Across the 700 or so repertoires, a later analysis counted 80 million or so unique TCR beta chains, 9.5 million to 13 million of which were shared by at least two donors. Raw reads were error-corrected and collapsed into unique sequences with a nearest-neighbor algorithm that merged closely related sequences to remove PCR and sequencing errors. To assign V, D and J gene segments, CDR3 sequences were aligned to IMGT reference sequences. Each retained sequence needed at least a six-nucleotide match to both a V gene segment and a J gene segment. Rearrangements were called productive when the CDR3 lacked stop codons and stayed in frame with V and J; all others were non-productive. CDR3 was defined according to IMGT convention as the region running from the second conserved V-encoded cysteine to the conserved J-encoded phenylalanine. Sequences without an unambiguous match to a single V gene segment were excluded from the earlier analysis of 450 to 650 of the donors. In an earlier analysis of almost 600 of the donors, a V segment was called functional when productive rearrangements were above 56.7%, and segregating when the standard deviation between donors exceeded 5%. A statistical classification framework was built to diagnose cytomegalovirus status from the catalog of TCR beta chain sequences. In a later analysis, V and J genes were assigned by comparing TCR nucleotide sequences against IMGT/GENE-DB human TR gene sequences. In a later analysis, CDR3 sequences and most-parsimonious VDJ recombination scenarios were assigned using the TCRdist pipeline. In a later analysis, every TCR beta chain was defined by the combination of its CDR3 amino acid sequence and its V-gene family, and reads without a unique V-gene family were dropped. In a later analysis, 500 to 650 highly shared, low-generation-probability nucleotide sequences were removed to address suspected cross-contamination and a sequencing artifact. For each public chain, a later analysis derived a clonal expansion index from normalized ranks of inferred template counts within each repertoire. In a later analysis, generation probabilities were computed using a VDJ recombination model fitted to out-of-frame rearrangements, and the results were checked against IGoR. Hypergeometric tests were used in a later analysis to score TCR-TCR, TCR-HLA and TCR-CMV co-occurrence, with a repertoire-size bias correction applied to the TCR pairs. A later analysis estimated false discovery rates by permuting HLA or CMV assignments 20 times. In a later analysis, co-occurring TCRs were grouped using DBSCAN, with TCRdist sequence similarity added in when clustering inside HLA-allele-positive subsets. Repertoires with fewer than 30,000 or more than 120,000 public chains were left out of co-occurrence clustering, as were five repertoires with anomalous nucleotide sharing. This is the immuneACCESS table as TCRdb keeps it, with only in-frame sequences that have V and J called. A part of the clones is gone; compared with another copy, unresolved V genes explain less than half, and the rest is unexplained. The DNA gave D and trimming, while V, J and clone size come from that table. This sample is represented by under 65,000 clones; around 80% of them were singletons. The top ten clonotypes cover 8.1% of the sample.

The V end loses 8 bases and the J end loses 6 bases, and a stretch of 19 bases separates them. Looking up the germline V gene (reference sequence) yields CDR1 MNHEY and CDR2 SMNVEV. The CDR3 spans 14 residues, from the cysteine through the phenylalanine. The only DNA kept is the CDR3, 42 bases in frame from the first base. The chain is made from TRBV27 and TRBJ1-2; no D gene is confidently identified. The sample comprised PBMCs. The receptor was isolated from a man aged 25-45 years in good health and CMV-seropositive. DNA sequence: TGTGCCAGCCGCGGCGGAGCAGACCCCCATGGCTACACCTTC. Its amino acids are CASRGGADPHGYTF.